This TCR beta chain was sequenced in a study of CDR3 diversity in severe acne. The ends were cut back, 5 bases at V and 1 base at J, with 8 bases in the middle. This CDR3 contains 13 residues. Germline assignment: CDR1 SGHTA and CDR2 FQGNSA. TCRdb processed the PCR reads anew with MiXCR; each CDR3 protein has one entry. There are over 90,000 distinct CDR3 sequences in the sample; 51% occur only once, and roughly an eighth lies in the top ten. Sequenced: blood. The clonotype was recovered from a male donor with acne. The chain links TRBV7-2 to TRBJ1-1; D not resolved. CDR3 amino acids: CASSPVENTEAFF. Written as DNA, the CDR3 is TGTGCCAGCAGCCCCGTAGAGAACACTGAAGCTTTCTTT.